What follows are 16 T cell receptor beta chains derived from one specimen sequenced in a study of blood T cells in healthy people across ages (dated by TCRdb to the mid-2010s). Libraries were built with 5' RACE. The sequencer was an Illumina HiSeq 2500. A second roughly 6 to 12 cycle PCR used a sample-barcoded 5' primer and a J-beta primer mix. The public reads were quality trimmed at Q25 with fastp and then assembled into clones with MiXCR by TCRdb, keeping productive beta chains. Rows merge per CDR3 protein into single entries with the most common DNA and genes. Counted in this sample were around 800,000 distinct CDR3 sequences; roughly 26% of them appeared once. The ten largest make up 3% of the sample. Another study also made use of these data, one on T cells of mothers and their children.

Material: blood. Receptor source: a boy younger than 18 in good health.

This sequence joins TRBV5-1 and TRBJ2-2; TRBD1 matches at 10 bases. This CDR3 has 15 amino acids. Germline loops: CDR1 SGHRS, CDR2 YFSETQ. V gave up 3 bases and J gave up 4 bases; unmatched junction bases: 3. For the CDR3, the DNA is TGCGCCAGCAGCTCTCGGACAGGGGGCACCGGGGAGCTGTTTTTT. It specifies CASSSRTGGTGELFF. Variable domain in full (rest from reference TRBV5-1 and TRBJ2-2): KAGVTQTPRYLIKTRGQQVTLSCSPISGHRSVSWYQQTPGQGLQFLFEYFSETQRNKGNFPGRFSGRQFSNSRSEMNVSTLELGDSALYLCASSSRTGGTGELFFGEGSRLTVL.

This chain uses TRBV9 with TRBJ2-3, with D perhaps assigned TRBD1 or TRBD2 (6 bases each). Germline V gene data show CDR1 as SGDLS and CDR2 as YYNGEE. V lost 2 bases to trimming and J lost 6 bases, with 13 bases between them. The length of the CDR3 is 14 residues. CDR3 loop: CASSVDWGADTQYF. DNA for the CDR3: TGTGCCAGCAGCGTTGACTGGGGGGCGGATACGCAGTATTTT.

The J gene is TRBJ2-2, the V gene TRBV29-1; D is uncertain. Trimming removed 6 bases at V and 2 bases at J, with 7 bases between. CDR3 size: 12 residues. Per the germline V gene, CDR1 is SQVTM and CDR2 is ANQGSEA. The CDR3 DNA reads as TGCAGCGTCGTTACTAACACCGGGGAGCTGTTTTTT. Translating gives CSVVTNTGELFF.

The rearrangement uses TRBV13 and TRBJ2-5; a weak D match, TRBD2 (5 bases). The J call may be wrong; the DNA end is better matched by TRBJ2-7. Per the germline V gene, CDR1 is PRHDT and CDR2 is FYEKMQ (reference sequence). CDR3 length: 14 amino acids. This chain's CDR3 is CASSLDQTTYEQYF. CDR3 nucleotide sequence: TGTGCCAGCAGCTTAGATCAGACTACCTACGAGCAGTACTTC.

A few counts support this clonotype. The chain has TRBV21-1 and TRBJ2-5; the DNA was not used to check the table's D call, TRBD2. TRBV21-1 is a pseudogene segment. This CDR3 spans 17 amino acids. The CDR3 here is CASSFRTSGGPEETQYF. In DNA form, the CDR3 reads TGTGCCAGCAGCTTTCGGACTAGCGGGGGGCCCGAAGAGACCCAGTACTTC.

The chain has TRBV5-1 and TRBJ2-1, with D possibly matching TRBD1 (5 bases). The CDR3 contains 14 residues. Germline V gene sequence: CDR1 SGHRS, CDR2 YFSETQ. The V end lost 7 bases, the J end lost 7 bases, and 18 bases lay between the germline ends. CDR3 coding DNA: TGCGCCAGCTCTCCAACGGGCAGGACAAATGAGCAGTTCTTC. Protein product: CASSPTGRTNEQFF.

This clonotype has more than one count but fewer than ten. The rearrangement links TRBV20-1 to TRBJ1-4, with a tentative D call TRBD1 (6 bases). Per the germline V gene, CDR1 is DFQATT and CDR2 is SNEGSKA (reference sequence). This CDR3 contains 13 residues. Trimming stripped 6 bases from V and 4 bases from J, with 12 bases between. The CDR3 loop is CSALGHLNEKLFF. The CDR3, as DNA: TGCAGTGCCCTGGGACACCTTAATGAAAAACTGTTTTTT.

CDR3 DNA sequence: TGCAGTCCCCAGGGCACGGGGAACACTGAAGCTTTCTTT. Amino acid sequence: CSPQGTGNTEAFF. This chain joins TRBV20-1 and TRBJ1-1; D possibly corresponds to TRBD1 (5 bases). The CDR3 has 13 amino acids. From germline, CDR1 is DFQATT and CDR2 SNEGSKA (reference sequence). Between the trimmed V and J ends, which lost 8 bases and 1 base, there was a span of 14 bases.

This clonotype was picked up a small number of times. The rearrangement joins TRBV12-3 or TRBV12-4 to TRBJ2-5; D is uncertain. Near its end, the DNA agrees better with TRBJ2-7, so the J call may be wrong. The CDR3 spans 16 residues. CDR3 sequence reads: CASSPPGVGNLGEQYF. The CDR3 DNA is TGTGCCAGCAGTCCTCCCGGTGTGGGGAATTTAGGCGAGCAGTACTTC.

The chain has TRBV20-1 and TRBJ2-6; weak D call: TRBD2 (7 bases). The germline V and J ends were trimmed by 0 bases and 2 bases, with 11 bases remaining between them. CDR1 is DFQATT and CDR2 is SNEGSKA in the germline V gene (reference sequence). This CDR3 is built from 16 residues. The CDR3 here is CSARDRGATGANVLTF. The DNA for the CDR3 is TGCAGTGCTAGAGATCGGGGGGCAACTGGGGCCAACGTCCTGACTTTC.

This clonotype was seen a few times. The chain employs TRBV7-9 and TRBJ2-5, with D perhaps matching TRBD1 or TRBD2 (5 bases each). This CDR3 spans 17 amino acids. Germline V gene data show CDR1 as SEHNR and CDR2 as FQNEAQ (reference sequence). V lost 5 bases, J lost 2 bases, and 21 bases lay in between. CDR3 nucleotides: TGTGCCAGCAGCCCGACGGGGACCCCCAGTCCACAAGAGACCCAGTACTTC. Amino acid sequence: CASSPTGTPSPQETQYF.

This clonotype appeared a few times. The chain uses TRBV20-1 and TRBJ1-4, with TRBD1 matching over 10 bases. Germline values: CDR1 DFQATT, CDR2 SNEGSKA (reference sequence). This CDR3 is built from 15 residues. Trimming cost V 0 bases and J 5 bases; bases outside gene matches: 3. In nucleotides, the CDR3 is TGCAGTGCTAGAGATCCGGGACAGGGGAATGAAAAACTGTTTTTT. Its translation: CSARDPGQGNEKLFF.

Ten or more counts support this clonotype. V usage is TRBV27 and J usage is TRBJ2-5; D is ambiguous. The CDR3 loop spans 13 amino acids. Looked up from germline, CDR1 is MNHEY and CDR2 is SMNVEV (reference sequence). Trimming removed 5 bases from V and 5 bases from J, with 12 bases in between. This CDR3 reads CASSPRSRETQYF. The CDR3 region has the DNA TGTGCCAGCAGTCCTCGTTCCAGGGAGACCCAGTACTTC.

This clonotype was found a few times. The rearrangement joins TRBV27 to TRBJ2-1; 12 positions match TRBD2. CDR3 size: 20 residues. Germline CDR1 is MNHEY and CDR2 is SMNVEV (reference sequence). Unmatched junction bases numbered 13, after V lost 2 bases and J lost 2 bases. The CDR3 bases are TGTGCCAGCAGTTTAACACCGGGACTAGCGGGTCCTAGCCCCTACAATGAGCAGTTCTTC. Translated: CASSLTPGLAGPSPYNEQFF.

This chain connects TRBV4-1 to TRBJ2-4; D may be TRBD2 (6 bases). Germline assignment: CDR1 MGHRA and CDR2 YSYEKL. This CDR3 has 16 amino acids. Trimming removed 2 bases at V and 0 bases at J, with 11 bases between. The CDR3 loop is CASSQPRGKAKNIQYF. In nucleotides, the CDR3 is TGCGCCAGCAGCCAACCGCGGGGAAAAGCCAAAAACATTCAGTACTTC.

The chain has TRBV20-1 and TRBJ1-4; no clear D gene. CDR1 and CDR2 from the germline V gene are DFQATT and SNEGSKA (reference sequence). Trimming removed 6 bases from V and 3 bases from J, with 14 bases in between. CDR3 length: 14 residues. CDR3 amino acids: CSAQGGFPNEKLFF. DNA for the CDR3: TGCAGTGCGCAAGGCGGGTTTCCTAATGAAAAACTGTTTTTT.